This is a list of T cell receptor beta chains from one sample in a study of PD-1 blockade in classical Hodgkin lymphoma. The method was immunoSEQ multiplex PCR; TCRdb's version includes in-frame clones alone and lacks a portion of them. The table records roughly 70,000 clones, 65% to 75% of them present only once. Source: peripheral blood mononuclear cells (PBMCs), taken before the second cycle of nivolumab. The receptors were sampled from a human donor with classical Hodgkin lymphoma. Each CDR3 is given without its conserved first and last residue. Fields, in order: J gene, V gene, clone size, CDR3 protein. Clone size is shown for a subset of rows, as once, few, many or a class of expanded clone.

TRBJ1-2	TRBV18	few	ASSPEGKGATGYT
TRBJ2-5	TRBV2	NA	ASSEDDNFQETQY
TRBJ2-7	TRBV18	NA	ASSRRESDEQY
TRBJ2-1	TRBV5-1	NA	ASSFGLAGRNEQF
TRBJ2-5	TRBV6-1	NA	ASRSQETQY
TRBJ1-2	TRBV5-1	NA	ASSTGLDYGYT
TRBJ2-7	TRBV27	medium-sized	ASRTSTFSYEQY
TRBJ1-3	TRBV12-5	NA	ASGSRGTHSGNTIY
TRBJ1-1	TRBV30	NA	AWSSRTGRTEAF
TRBJ1-3	TRBV18	NA	ASSPIDRAVGNTIY